This TCR beta chain was found in a study of cytomegalovirus exposure and HLA in healthy donors. Study in general: Within an early data release were roughly 83 million unique TCRs drawn from HLA-typed donors. Study conclusions and caveats: In a later analysis, several top co-occurrence clusters appeared linked to parvovirus B19, influenza, CMV and Epstein-Barr virus.

As to this clone: Its antigen remains unidentified.

CDR3 length equals 15 residues. With 0 bases removed from V and 3 bases from J, the gap between germline ends came to 11 bases. Per the germline V gene, CDR1 is SGHTA and CDR2 is FQGNSA. PCR was performed using 60 Vbeta and 13 Jbeta primers. Here immunoSEQ multiplex PCR was the method, and the copy in TCRdb shows in-frame clones only, minus some. Among under 150,000 clones listed, 80% were seen once. This TCR came from a woman between 35 and 50 years old in good health and CMV-seronegative. The rearrangement joins TRBV7-2 to TRBJ1-1; D may be TRBD1 (5 bases). Sequencing was carried out using PBMCs. CDR3 nucleotides: TGTGCCAGCAGCTTAGCGGGGAGGGGATACACTGAAGCTTTCTTT. Residues: CASSLAGRGYTEAFF.